This TCR beta chain is drawn from a study of CD8 T cells in Susac syndrome. The CDR3 is made up of 15 amino acids. CDR1 is SGDLS, CDR2 YYNGEE, per germline. Trimming left V 0 bases short and J 4 bases short, with 12 bases between. Random hexamers primed reverse transcription of about 0.5 to 1 ug RNA. One entry per CDR3 protein results from TCRdb running MiXCR on the immunoSEQ multiplex PCR reads. Among 130,000 to 150,000 distinct CDR3 sequences listed, approximately 95% were seen once. This clonotype was obtained from a human donor with Susac syndrome. V is TRBV9 and J is TRBJ2-3; D is unresolved. The sequenced sample consisted of CD4+ T cells from PBMCs. The CDR3, as DNA: TGTGCCAGCAGCGTAGGCGACCGCATCTCAGATACGCAGTATTTT. Amino acids: CASSVGDRISDTQYF.